This T cell receptor (beta chain) was observed in a study of T-cell memory formation after mild COVID-19. As for the study in general: There were largely donor-specific TCR clusters.

V was pared by 0 bases and J by 4 bases, with 5 bases of the junction left unmatched. The CDR3 runs to 14 residues. Germline V gene lookup returns CDR1 GTSNPN and CDR2 SVGIG (reference sequence). This clonotype was picked up a small number of times. Its antigen is as yet unknown. TCRdb itself ran the 5' RACE reads through MiXCR, one entry per CDR3 protein. In the table there are about 180,000 distinct CDR3 sequences, roughly 17% of which are singletons. Study findings and constraints: Largely, contracting CD4+ clones fell within CM and EM, and contracting CD8+ clones within EMRA. In pre-infection memory, a portion of responding clones appeared, which suggested that cross-reactive memory joined.

The clonotype comes from an adult woman who had mild COVID-19 (a few samples of this study predate the infection). Cell type and time point are not known. The source material was PBMCs or a T cell subset sorted from them (not recorded which). The chain recombines TRBV30 with TRBJ2-5; 7 bases fit TRBD2. The CDR3 sequence: CAWSVKGRGETQYF. DNA for the CDR3: TGTGCCTGGAGTGTTAAAGGGAGGGGAGAGACCCAGTACTTC.